This entry concerns a single TCR beta chain. The antigen remains unidentified. The data were obtained in a study of T-cell memory formation after mild COVID-19. Sample barcodes and UMIs were carried by the TCR alpha and TCR beta cDNA libraries that 5'RACE generated with constant-segment primers. TCRdb passed the 5' RACE reads through MiXCR, listing each CDR3 protein once. This table has 120,000 to 150,000 distinct CDR3 sequences, about 19% appearing once. CDR3 length: 17 residues. Germline V gives CDR1 MGHRA, CDR2 YSYEKL. V was pared by 0 bases and J by 2 bases, with 7 bases of the junction left unmatched. Regarding the study as a whole: Unconfirmed was the SARS-CoV-2 specificity of second-wave clones that peaked on day 37. Contracting clones localized mainly to CM and EM when CD4+ and mainly to EMRA when CD8+. Some SARS-CoV-2-responding clones were already detected in memory before infection.

The rearrangement uses TRBV4-1 and TRBJ2-3; 8 bases line up with TRBD2. Sequences were obtained from PBMCs or a T cell subset sorted from them (not recorded which). This sequence originates from an adult woman who had mild COVID-19 (a few samples of this study predate the infection). Cell type and time point are not known. The CDR3 protein is CASSQDRTSGLTDTQYF. CDR3 coding DNA: TGCGCCAGCAGCCAAGATCGAACTAGCGGACTCACAGATACGCAGTATTTT.